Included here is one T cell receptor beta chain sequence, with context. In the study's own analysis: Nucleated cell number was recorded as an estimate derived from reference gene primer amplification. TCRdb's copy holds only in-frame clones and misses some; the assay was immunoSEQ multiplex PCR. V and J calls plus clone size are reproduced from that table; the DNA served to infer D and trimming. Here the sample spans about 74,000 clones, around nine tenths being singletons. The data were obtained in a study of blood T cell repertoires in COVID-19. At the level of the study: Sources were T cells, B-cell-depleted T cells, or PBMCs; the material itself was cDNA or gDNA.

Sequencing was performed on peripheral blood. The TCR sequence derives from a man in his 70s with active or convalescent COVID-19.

The CDR3 DNA follows: TGTGCCAGCAGTTTCGTCAGAGGGGGCGAGCAGTACTTC. This sequence encodes CASSFVRGGEQYF. V usage is TRBV12-3 or TRBV12-4 and J usage is TRBJ2-7; possible D gene TRBD1, 6 bases. V lost 3 bases, J lost 6 bases, and 12 bases lay in between. The CDR3 has 13 residues.